These 14 T cell receptor beta chains share one sample of origin, sequenced in a study of metastatic and nonmetastatic thyroid tumors (TCRdb year 2020). Libraries were constructed by PCR. Sequencing was carried out with an Illumina HiSeq 4000. TCRdb reprocessed the public reads (quality trimming at Q25 with fastp, clone calling with MiXCR) and kept in-frame beta chains. The sample includes 13,000 to 15,000 clones, with about 25% observed a single time. Over 9.5% of the sample is in the top ten clones. No treatment had been received by any patient before thyroid surgery. Material for sequencing was tumor tissue. All receptors come from a female donor with papillary thyroid cancer or a benign thyroid nodule (not recorded which). Some clones in this sample may be carry-over from other donors' samples.

CDR3 in DNA: TGTGCCAGCAGCCTTGGGTTAAGTAGCAATCAGCCCCAGCATTTT. Translated: CASSLGLSSNQPQHF. The chain is built from TRBV6-1 and TRBJ1-5; D gene ambiguous. The V gene lost 6 bases and the J gene lost 0 bases, with 12 bases spanning the gap. This CDR3 has 15 amino acids. From germline, CDR1 is MNHNS and CDR2 SASEGT.

This clone was seen ten or more times. The chain combines TRBV20-1 with TRBJ1-2; D unresolved. The CDR3 consists of 12 residues. The germline gives CDR1 DFQATT, CDR2 SNEGSKA (reference sequence). The ends were cut back, 5 bases at V and 2 bases at J, with 9 bases in the middle. DNA of the CDR3: TGCAGTGCTTTTACAGAGAACTATGGCTACACCTTC. It translates to CSAFTENYGYTF.

The sample holds many counts of this clone. The chain links TRBV7-9 to TRBJ2-1; D is perhaps TRBD1 (5 bases). This CDR3 has 14 residues. The germline CDR1 and CDR2 sequences are SEHNR and FQNEAQ (reference sequence). V gave up 1 base and J gave up 4 bases, with 8 bases separating them. This CDR3 is CASSLEGVYNEQFF. The CDR3, as DNA: TGTGCCAGCAGCTTAGAAGGGGTTTACAATGAGCAGTTCTTC.

This chain links TRBV4-3 with TRBJ2-2, with D hard to call. Trimming shortened V by 11 bases and J by 2 bases, and 18 bases separated the two germline ends. The CDR3 loop spans 15 amino acids. CDR1 LGHNA and CDR2 YSLEER come from the germline V gene. The CDR3: CASRLSVTNTGELFF. DNA of the CDR3: TGCGCCTCCCGTTTGTCGGTCACCAACACCGGGGAGCTGTTTTTT.

This clone is judged medium-sized. The gene calls are TRBV30 and TRBJ1-5; D is uncertain. In germline, CDR1 is GTSNPN, CDR2 SVGIG (reference sequence). V was clipped by 3 bases and J by 3 bases, with 9 bases between them. CDR3 length: 13 residues. In nucleotides, the CDR3 is TGTGCCTGGAGCGCCCTCAACAATCAGCCCCAGCATTTT. Encoded protein: CAWSALNNQPQHF.

The sample holds a few counts of this clone. DNA for the CDR3: TGTGCCAGCAGTTTAGAGTGGCAGTGGCCCATCCACGTGAATGAGCAGTTCTTC. It yields the protein CASSLEWQWPIHVNEQFF. The chain carries TRBV28 and TRBJ2-1; D not resolved. The CDR3 is 18 residues long. Germline V gene sequence: CDR1 MDHEN, CDR2 SYDVKM. The V gene lost 2 bases and the J gene lost 7 bases, with 24 bases spanning the gap.

This clone has at least ten counts. The chain joins TRBV5-8 to TRBJ2-3; possible D gene TRBD2, 6 bases. The CDR3 has 15 amino acids. The germline CDR1 and CDR2 sequences are SGHTS and YDEGEE. Trimming left V 6 bases short and J 3 bases short, with 17 bases between. The CDR3: CASTANGRGTDTQYF. The CDR3 DNA sequence: TGTGCCAGCACCGCGAACGGGAGAGGAACAGATACGCAGTATTTT.

This clone was counted a few times. The chain carries TRBV2 and TRBJ1-2; D is ambiguous. The germline V gene has CDR1 SNHLY and CDR2 FYNNEI. V was trimmed by 8 bases and J by 4 bases, leaving 11 bases between them. The CDR3 length is 12 residues. For the CDR3, the DNA is TGTGCCAGCGGCGAGGGTTCCTATGGCTACACCTTC. This gives the protein CASGEGSYGYTF.

This clone appeared a few times. The gene calls are TRBV6-2 or TRBV6-3 and TRBJ1-1; D is perhaps TRBD1 (5 bases). Between the trimmed V and J ends, which lost 4 bases and 0 bases, there was a span of 9 bases. CDR1 is MNHEY, CDR2 SVGEGT, per germline. CDR3 length: 14 residues. DNA of the CDR3: TGTGCCAGCAGTTCATTCAGGGTGAACACTGAAGCTTTCTTT. This sequence encodes CASSSFRVNTEAFF.

This chain joins TRBV20-1 and TRBJ2-7, with D possibly TRBD1 on 5 matching bases. Trimming took off 4 bases at V and 4 bases at J, with 8 bases between the two ends. Germline values: CDR1 DFQATT, CDR2 SNEGSKA (reference sequence). The CDR3 length is 11 residues. CDR3 in amino acids: CSATGLYEQYF. The DNA of the CDR3 is TGCAGTGCTACAGGGCTGTACGAGCAGTACTTC.

By sample share, this clone is medium-sized. In nucleotides, the CDR3 is TGTGCCAGCAGTGAACGCGACAGGGGGGGCGAGCAGTACTTC. It specifies CASSERDRGGEQYF. V usage is TRBV2 and J usage is TRBJ2-7; 9 bases map to TRBD1. Germline V gene sequence: CDR1 SNHLY, CDR2 FYNNEI. The CDR3 consists of 14 residues. J gave up 6 bases and V 2 bases, and 5 bases lay outside the gene matches.

This clone showed up just a few times. A read error may produce the germline difference seen at one junction end. The CDR3 DNA follows: TGTGCCAGCAGGTACGGACAGGGAGACGATCAGTGCTTC. Translation: CASRYGQGDDQCF. The chain combines TRBV27 with TRBJ2-7, with TRBD1 matching over 8 bases. CDR3 size: 13 residues. CDR1 and CDR2 (germline): MNHEY, SMNVEV (reference sequence).

In this sample, this clone turned up many times. This rearrangement joins TRBV9 to TRBJ2-2, with TRBD1 as a possible D gene (6 bases). The CDR3 length is 14 residues. The ends were cut back, 0 bases at V and 5 bases at J, with 8 bases in the middle. The germline V gene encodes CDR1 SGDLS and CDR2 YYNGEE. Here the CDR3 reads CASSVAGQTGELFF. The CDR3 DNA reads as TGTGCCAGCAGCGTAGCGGGACAAACCGGGGAGCTGTTTTTT.

The chain couples TRBV11-3 to TRBJ2-7, with 7 bases matching TRBD1. Losses at the gene ends were 4 bases for V and 0 bases for J; bases not matched to a gene: 9. This CDR3 spans 16 amino acids. Germline CDR1 SGHNT, CDR2 YENEEA. CDR3 sequence reads: CASSYRTGRNSYEQYF. The CDR3 DNA follows: TGTGCCAGCAGCTACCGGACAGGACGGAACTCCTACGAGCAGTACTTC.